These 27 T cell receptor beta chains originate from one sample sequenced in a study of T cell changes during pregnancy in multiple sclerosis. Method: immunoSEQ multiplex PCR; TCRdb's copy keeps in-frame clones and lacks some. The table includes under 70,000 clones, 91% detected once. The sample in question was peripheral blood, obtained in the third trimester of pregnancy. All receptors derive from a female donor in good health, enrolled as a control in a pregnancy study.

The rearrangement links TRBV6-1 to TRBJ2-7; the match to TRBD2 covers 8 bases. The CDR3 length is 13 residues. Unmatched junction bases numbered 3, after V lost 6 bases and J lost 2 bases. CDR1 is MNHNS and CDR2 is SASEGT in the germline V gene. CDR3 bases: TGTGCCAGCAGCGTAGCGGGGACCTACGAGCAGTACTTC. As protein: CASSVAGTYEQYF.

J is TRBJ2-2 and V is TRBV9, with TRBD2 as a possible D gene (5 bases). The germline CDR1 and CDR2 sequences are SGDLS and YYNGEE. This CDR3 region has 16 residues. The V gene lost 5 bases and the J gene lost 0 bases, with 14 bases spanning the gap. The chain's CDR3 is CASSIGAGANTGELFF. Written as DNA, the CDR3 is TGTGCCAGCAGTATCGGCGCGGGTGCGAACACCGGGGAGCTGTTTTTT.

The chain uses TRBV9 and TRBJ2-3; the D gene is possibly TRBD2 (7 bases). The CDR3 runs to 18 residues. Germline V gene data show CDR1 as SGDLS and CDR2 as YYNGEE. Trimming took 0 bases from V and 2 from J, leaving 19 bases between them. Written as DNA, the CDR3 is TGTGCCAGCAGCGTAGGACCGGGGGCTAGCGGCCTCACAGATACGCAGTATTTT. It encodes CASSVGPGASGLTDTQYF. Full variable domain (missing parts from reference TRBV9 and TRBJ2-3): DSGVTQTPKHLITATGQRVTLRCSPRSGDLSVYWYQQSLDQGLQFLIQYYNGEERAKGNILERFSAQQFPDLHSELNLSSLELGDSALYFCASSVGPGASGLTDTQYFGPGTRLTVL.

This clone was seen a single time. The chain is built from TRBV7-8 and TRBJ2-1, with a weak D call TRBD1 (6 bases). CDR1 and CDR2 from the germline V gene are SGHVS and FQNEAQ. V was shortened by 5 bases and J by 1 base, with 12 bases between the two germline ends. There are 15 residues in the CDR3. The CDR3: CASSPRRGSYNEQFF. The CDR3, as DNA: TGTGCCAGCAGCCCGCGCAGGGGTTCCTACAATGAGCAGTTCTTC.

This chain joins TRBV10-3 and TRBJ2-1; TRBD2 agrees at 11 bases. With 2 bases clipped from V and 6 bases from J, the junction kept 6 bases outside the gene matches. CDR3 length equals 16 residues. Germline V lookup: CDR1 ENHRY, CDR2 SYGVKD. CDR3 coding DNA: TGTGCCATCAGTGAGACCGGGACTAGCGGCCTCAATGAGCAGTTCTTC. Its translation: CAISETGTSGLNEQFF.

The gene calls are TRBV28 and TRBJ1-5; a possible D gene is TRBD1 (5 bases). The V gene's germline CDR1 is MDHEN and CDR2 SYDVKM. The V end lost 3 bases, the J end lost 1 base, and 19 bases lay between the germline ends. CDR3 length equals 18 residues. The CDR3 bases are TGTGCCAGCAGTTTCGCGCAGGGTTTAATGAGGAGCAATCAGCCCCAGCATTTT. Translating gives CASSFAQGLMRSNQPQHF. Based on the CDR3 plus reference TRBV28 and TRBJ1-5, the full variable domain is DVKVTQSSRYLVKRTGEKVFLECVQDMDHENMFWYRQDPGLGLRLIYFSYDVKMKEKGDIPEGYSVSREKKERFSLILESASTNQTSMYLCASSFAQGLMRSNQPQHFGDGTRLSIL.

This chain's CDR3 is CASSVLRDEQYF. The CDR3 DNA reads TGTGCCAGCAGTGTATTACGCGACGAGCAGTACTTC. The rearrangement joins TRBV6-1 to TRBJ2-7; D unresolved. Trimming removed 4 bases from V and 5 bases from J, with 9 bases in between. CDR1 is MNHNS, CDR2 SASEGT, per germline. This CDR3 spans 12 amino acids.

The gene calls are TRBV19 and TRBJ1-2; 9 positions match TRBD1. Losses at the gene ends were 9 bases for V and 5 bases for J; bases not matched to a gene: 22. Germline CDR1 and CDR2: LNHDA and SQIVND (reference sequence). This CDR3 is built from 18 residues. The CDR3 sequence: CASKRVNHRGQGAYGYTF. The CDR3 DNA is TGTGCCAGCAAACGGGTAAACCACCGGGGACAGGGTGCGTATGGCTACACCTTC.

This rearrangement joins TRBV28 to TRBJ2-7, with TRBD2 matching over 12 bases. CDR1 is MDHEN, CDR2 SYDVKM, per germline. Trimming cost V 5 bases and J 5 bases; bases outside gene matches: 4. The length of the CDR3 is 14 residues. The CDR3 region has the DNA TGTGCCAGCAGTCTAGCGGGAGGGATCAACGAGCAGTACTTC. Translation: CASSLAGGINEQYF. Combining the CDR3 with reference TRBV28 and TRBJ2-7 gives the whole variable domain DVKVTQSSRYLVKRTGEKVFLECVQDMDHENMFWYRQDPGLGLRLIYFSYDVKMKEKGDIPEGYSVSREKKERFSLILESASTNQTSMYLCASSLAGGINEQYFGPGTRLTVT.

This rearrangement joins TRBV7-3 to TRBJ2-3; 11 bases match TRBD1. From germline, CDR1 is SGHTA and CDR2 FQGTGA. This CDR3 spans 17 amino acids. The trim removed 3 bases at V and 6 bases at J, leaving 11 bases unmatched. DNA for the CDR3: TGTGCCAGCAGCTTGACTGCCGGGACAGGGGGTAGGGATACGCAGTATTTT. Protein: CASSLTAGTGGRDTQYF.

The rearrangement links TRBV4-1 to TRBJ2-2, with TRBD2 identical over 8 bases. Trimming removed 0 bases from V and 4 bases from J; junction bases left unmatched: 4. CDR1 MGHRA and CDR2 YSYEKL come from the germline V gene. This CDR3 comprises 16 residues. In DNA, the CDR3 is TGCGCCAGCAGCCAAGAAGCGGGGGTCCCCACCGGGGAGCTGTTTTTT. Its protein is CASSQEAGVPTGELFF.

This chain connects TRBV13 to TRBJ2-3, with unresolved D. CDR3 length: 12 residues. V gave up 5 bases and J gave up 2 bases, with 5 bases separating them. In germline, CDR1 is PRHDT, CDR2 FYEKMQ (reference sequence). CDR3 residues: CASSLLTDTQYF. CDR3 nucleotides: TGTGCCAGCAGCCTCCTCACAGATACGCAGTATTTT.

The chain joins TRBV6-5 to TRBJ1-2; no clear D. The CDR3 has 12 amino acids. Germline V gene data show CDR1 as MNHEY and CDR2 as SVGAGI. V was clipped by 5 bases and J by 0 bases, with 4 bases between them. In DNA, the CDR3 is TGTGCCAGCAGTGACACTAACTATGGCTACACCTTC. Translation gives CASSDTNYGYTF.

V is TRBV2 and J is TRBJ2-1, with D possibly matching TRBD2 (7 bases). Germline loops: CDR1 SNHLY, CDR2 FYNNEI. The CDR3 totals 11 residues. Trimming took 8 bases from V and 12 from J, leaving 14 bases between them. The CDR3 DNA reads as TGTGCCAGCCTAGGGGGGGGTGTGCAGTTCTTC. It specifies CASLGGGVQFF. Filled out from reference TRBV2 and TRBJ2-1, the complete variable domain reads EPEVTQTPSHQVTQMGQEVILRCVPISNHLYFYWYRQILGQKVEFLVSFYNNEISEKSEIFDDQFSVERPDGSNFTLKIRSTKLEDSAMYFCASLGGGVQFFGPGTRLTVL.

V and J are TRBV15 and TRBJ1-2; perhaps TRBD1 as D (5 bases). Trimming removed 0 bases at V and 5 bases at J, with 13 bases between. CDR3 length: 15 amino acids. Looked up from germline, CDR1 is LNHNV and CDR2 is YYDKDF (reference sequence). The CDR3 is CATSRDAGQRYGYTF. CDR3 sequence (DNA): TGTGCCACCAGCAGAGATGCGGGGCAAAGGTATGGCTACACCTTC.

The rearrangement links TRBV6-1 to TRBJ2-7; D may be TRBD1 (6 bases). Germline V gene lookup returns CDR1 MNHNS and CDR2 SASEGT. This CDR3 comprises 14 residues. The V end lost 8 bases, the J end lost 2 bases, and 16 bases lay between the germline ends. The CDR3 loop reads CASQIRDITYEQYF. As DNA, the CDR3 is TGTGCCAGCCAAATCCGGGACATAACCTACGAGCAGTACTTC.

J is TRBJ2-1 and V is TRBV27; 7 bases are shared with TRBD1. CDR1 is MNHEY, CDR2 SMNVEV, per germline (reference sequence). This CDR3 has 15 amino acids. J gave up 7 bases and V 1 base, and 7 bases lay outside the gene matches. The DNA of the CDR3 is TGTGCCAGCAGTTTATTTATAGGGACAGCAAATGAGCAGTTCTTC. As protein: CASSLFIGTANEQFF.

The genes are TRBV6-5 and TRBJ2-7; perhaps TRBD2 as D (5 bases). Trimming left V 5 bases short and J 0 bases short, with 11 bases between. CDR1 is MNHEY, CDR2 SVGAGI, per germline. This CDR3 region has 14 residues. The CDR3 DNA sequence: TGTGCCAGCAGTCATAGCGTTAGCTCCTACGAGCAGTACTTC. It encodes CASSHSVSSYEQYF.

The CDR3 region has the DNA TGTGCCAGCAGTGATACGGACAACCCCTACAATGAGCAGTTCTTC. It is translated as CASSDTDNPYNEQFF. This chain connects TRBV6-1 to TRBJ2-1; maybe TRBD1 (5 bases). The germline gives CDR1 MNHNS, CDR2 SASEGT. The CDR3 loop spans 15 amino acids. The V end lost 3 bases, the J end lost 2 bases, and 11 bases lay between the germline ends.

The V and J genes are TRBV27 and TRBJ2-5; 7 bases fit TRBD2. The CDR3 is 13 amino acids. V was pared by 8 bases and J by 5 bases, with 8 bases of the junction left unmatched. Germline V gene sequence: CDR1 MNHEY, CDR2 SMNVEV (reference sequence). The CDR3: CASRPGGGETQYF. The CDR3 nucleotides read TGTGCCAGCCGCCCGGGAGGAGGGGAGACCCAGTACTTC.

The chain recombines TRBV6-1 with TRBJ2-5, with D maybe TRBD2 (5 bases). CDR3 size: 15 residues. V shed 2 bases and J shed 4 bases, with 14 bases lying between them. In germline, CDR1 is MNHNS, CDR2 SASEGT. The CDR3, as DNA: TGTGCCAGCAGTGAAATGGAGGCCGACCGAGAGACCCAGTACTTC. Protein sequence: CASSEMEADRETQYF.

This clone appeared a few times. The J gene is TRBJ1-4, the V gene TRBV30; D not resolved. V lost 0 bases to trimming and J lost 8 bases, with 4 bases between them. Germline V gives CDR1 GTSNPN, CDR2 SVGIG (reference sequence). The CDR3 runs 11 residues. The CDR3 reads CAWSVLEKLFF. The CDR3 region has the DNA TGTGCCTGGAGTGTACTCGAAAAACTGTTTTTT.

The V and J genes are TRBV5-4 and TRBJ2-1; 12 bases are a match to TRBD2. The CDR3 is made up of 15 amino acids. The V gene's germline CDR1 is SGHNT and CDR2 YYREEE (reference sequence). V lost 6 bases, J lost 2 bases, and 3 bases stayed unmatched. CDR3 nucleotides: TGTGCCAGCACCCGGACTAGCGGGGCCTACAATGAGCAGTTCTTC. Amino acids: CASTRTSGAYNEQFF.

This rearrangement joins TRBV28 to TRBJ1-1; 8 bases align to TRBD1. The CDR3 is 12 amino acids. Trimming removed 5 bases from V and 11 bases from J; junction bases left unmatched: 7. Germline values: CDR1 MDHEN, CDR2 SYDVKM. CDR3 amino acids: CASSNGQGRAFF. CDR3 DNA sequence: TGTGCCAGCAGTAACGGACAGGGAAGGGCTTTCTTT.

The gene calls are TRBV6-6 and TRBJ1-5; D is uncertain. The V gene's germline CDR1 is MNHNY and CDR2 SVGAGI (reference sequence). This CDR3 is 15 amino acids long. V shed 5 bases and J shed 0 bases, with 11 bases lying between them. For the CDR3, the DNA is TGTGCCAGCAGTCCCTCCGGAGGTAGCAATCAGCCCCAGCATTTT. It yields the protein CASSPSGGSNQPQHF.

This clone was detected once. The rearrangement uses TRBV18 and TRBJ1-4; no clear D gene. The ends were cut back, 2 bases at V and 5 bases at J, with 12 bases in the middle. The CDR3 sequence is 15 residues long. CDR1 and CDR2 (germline): KGHSH, LQKENI. CDR3: CASSPIQIANEKLFF. The CDR3 nucleotides read TGTGCCAGCTCACCAATCCAGATCGCCAATGAAAAACTGTTTTTT. The full variable domain, in which reference TRBV18 and TRBJ1-4 provide the parts outside the CDR3, is NAGVMQNPRHLVRRRGQEARLRCSPMKGHSHVYWYRQLPEEGLKFMVYLQKENIIDESGMPKERFSAEFPKEGPSILRIQQVVRGDSAAYFCASSPIQIANEKLFFGSGTQLSVL.

The rearrangement uses TRBV4-1 and TRBJ1-1, with D possibly matching TRBD1 (6 bases). Germline CDR1 MGHRA, CDR2 YSYEKL. The ends were cut back, 0 bases at V and 0 bases at J, with 14 bases in the middle. The CDR3 runs to 17 residues. This CDR3 is CASSQEAAGAVNTEAFF. For the CDR3, the DNA is TGCGCCAGCAGCCAAGAGGCGGCAGGGGCCGTGAACACTGAAGCTTTCTTT.